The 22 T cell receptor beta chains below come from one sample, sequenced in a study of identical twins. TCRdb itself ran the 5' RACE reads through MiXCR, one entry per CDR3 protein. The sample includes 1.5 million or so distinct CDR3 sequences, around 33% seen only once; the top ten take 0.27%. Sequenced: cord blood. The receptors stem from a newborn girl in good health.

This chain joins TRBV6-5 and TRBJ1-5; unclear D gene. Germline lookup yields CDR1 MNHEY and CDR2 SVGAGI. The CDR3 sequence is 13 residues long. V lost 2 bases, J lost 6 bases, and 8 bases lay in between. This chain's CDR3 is CASSYGWGQPQHF. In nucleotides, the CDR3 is TGTGCCAGCAGTTACGGTTGGGGTCAGCCCCAGCATTTT.

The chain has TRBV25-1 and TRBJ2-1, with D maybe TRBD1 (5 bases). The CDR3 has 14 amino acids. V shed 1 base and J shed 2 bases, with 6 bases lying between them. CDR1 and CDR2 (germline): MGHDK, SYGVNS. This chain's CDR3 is CASSESDTYNEQFF. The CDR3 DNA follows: TGTGCCAGCAGTGAATCGGACACCTACAATGAGCAGTTCTTC.

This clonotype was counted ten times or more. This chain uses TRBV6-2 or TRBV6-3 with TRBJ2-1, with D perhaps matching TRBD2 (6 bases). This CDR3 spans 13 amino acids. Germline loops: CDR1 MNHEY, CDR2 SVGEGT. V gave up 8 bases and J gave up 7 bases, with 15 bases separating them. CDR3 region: CASAPGGPNEQFF. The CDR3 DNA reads TGTGCCAGCGCCCCCGGAGGGCCGAATGAGCAGTTCTTC.

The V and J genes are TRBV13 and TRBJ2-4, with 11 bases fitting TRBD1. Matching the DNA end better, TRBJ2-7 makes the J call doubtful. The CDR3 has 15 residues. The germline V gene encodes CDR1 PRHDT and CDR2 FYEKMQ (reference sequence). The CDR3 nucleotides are TGTGCCAGCAGCCTTTGGACAGGGGGCGACTACGAGCAGTACTTC. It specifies CASSLWTGGDYEQYF.

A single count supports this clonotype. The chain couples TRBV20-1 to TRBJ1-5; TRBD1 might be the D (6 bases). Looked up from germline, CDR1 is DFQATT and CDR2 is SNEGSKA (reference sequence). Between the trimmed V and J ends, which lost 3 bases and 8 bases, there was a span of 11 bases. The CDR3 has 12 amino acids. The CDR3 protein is CSASRGVEPQHF. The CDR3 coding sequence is TGCAGTGCTAGTAGGGGGGTAGAGCCCCAGCATTTT.

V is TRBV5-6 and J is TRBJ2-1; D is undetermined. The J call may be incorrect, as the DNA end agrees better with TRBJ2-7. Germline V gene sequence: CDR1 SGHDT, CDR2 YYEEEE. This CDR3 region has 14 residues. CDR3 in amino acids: CASTVFSSYNEQYF. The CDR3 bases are TGTGCCAGCACGGTGTTTTCCTCCTACAATGAGCAGTACTTC.

CDR3 protein: CASSYSPHSGAEQYF. The CDR3 DNA reads TGTGCCAGCAGTTATTCCCCCCATTCAGGTGCCGAGCAGTACTTC. V usage is TRBV6-6 and J usage is TRBJ2-5; the D is unclear. The DNA end lines up better with TRBJ2-7; the J call may be wrong. Germline assignment: CDR1 MNHNY and CDR2 SVGAGI (reference sequence). The CDR3 has 15 amino acids.

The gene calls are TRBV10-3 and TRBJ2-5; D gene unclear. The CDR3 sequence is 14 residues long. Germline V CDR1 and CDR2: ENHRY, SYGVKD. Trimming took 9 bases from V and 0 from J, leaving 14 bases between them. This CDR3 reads CAIRGVPDQETQYF. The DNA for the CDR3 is TGTGCCATACGAGGCGTGCCCGACCAAGAGACCCAGTACTTC.

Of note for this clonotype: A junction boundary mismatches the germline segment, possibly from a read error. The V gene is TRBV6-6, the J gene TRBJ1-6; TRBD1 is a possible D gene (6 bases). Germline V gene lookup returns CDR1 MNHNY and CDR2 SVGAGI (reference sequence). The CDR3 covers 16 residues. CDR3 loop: CTSRPITGRRNSPLHF. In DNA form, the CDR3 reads TGTACCAGCAGACCGATTACAGGGAGGCGAAATTCACCCCTCCACTTT.

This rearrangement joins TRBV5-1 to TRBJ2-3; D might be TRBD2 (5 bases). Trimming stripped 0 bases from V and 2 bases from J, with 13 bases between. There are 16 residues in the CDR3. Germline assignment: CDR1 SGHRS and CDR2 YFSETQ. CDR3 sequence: CASSLGSVGITDTQYF. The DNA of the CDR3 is TGCGCCAGCAGCTTGGGTAGCGTCGGGATCACAGATACGCAGTATTTT.

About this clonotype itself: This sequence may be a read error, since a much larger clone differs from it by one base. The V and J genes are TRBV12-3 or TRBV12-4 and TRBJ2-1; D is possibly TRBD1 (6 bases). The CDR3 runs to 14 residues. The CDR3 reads CASNTRSGDNEQVF. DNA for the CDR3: TGTGCCAGCAATACAAGGTCAGGGGACAATGAGCAGGTCTTC.

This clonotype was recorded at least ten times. This CDR3 is CASSSTSGGSYNEQFF. CDR3 in DNA: TGTGCCAGCAGTTCGACTAGCGGGGGGTCCTACAATGAGCAGTTCTTC. The chain recombines TRBV6-6 with TRBJ2-1; TRBD2 agrees at 13 bases. This CDR3 contains 16 residues. J was trimmed by 1 base and V by 4 bases; bases with no gene match: 1. Germline V gives CDR1 MNHNY, CDR2 SVGAGI (reference sequence).

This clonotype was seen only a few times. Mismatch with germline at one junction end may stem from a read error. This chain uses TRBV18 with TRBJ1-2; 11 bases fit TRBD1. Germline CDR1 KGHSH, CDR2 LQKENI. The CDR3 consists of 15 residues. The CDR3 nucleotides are TGCGCCAGCAGCCCGAGGACAGGGGGCGACTATGGCTACACCTTC. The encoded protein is CASSPRTGGDYGYTF.

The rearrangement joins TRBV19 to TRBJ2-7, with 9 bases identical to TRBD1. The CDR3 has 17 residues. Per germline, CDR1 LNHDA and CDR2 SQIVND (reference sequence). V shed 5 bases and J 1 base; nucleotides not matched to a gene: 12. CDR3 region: CASSRPQRQGDSYEQYF. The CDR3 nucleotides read TGTGCCAGTAGTCGACCCCAAAGACAGGGGGATTCCTACGAGCAGTACTTC.

DNA of the CDR3: TGCAGTGCTGGAGCCAAACAGGGCTACGAGCAGTACTTC. It translates to CSAGAKQGYEQYF. The genes are TRBV20-1 and TRBJ2-7; D may be TRBD1 (6 bases). The CDR3 has 13 residues. V was cut by 5 bases and J by 3 bases, with 14 bases left in between. Germline CDR1 DFQATT, CDR2 SNEGSKA (reference sequence).

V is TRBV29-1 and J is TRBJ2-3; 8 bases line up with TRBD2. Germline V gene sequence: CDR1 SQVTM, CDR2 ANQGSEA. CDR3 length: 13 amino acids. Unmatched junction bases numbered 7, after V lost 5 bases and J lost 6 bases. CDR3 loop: CSVCGGPVDTQYF. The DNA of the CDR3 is TGCAGCGTTTGCGGGGGGCCGGTGGATACGCAGTATTTT.

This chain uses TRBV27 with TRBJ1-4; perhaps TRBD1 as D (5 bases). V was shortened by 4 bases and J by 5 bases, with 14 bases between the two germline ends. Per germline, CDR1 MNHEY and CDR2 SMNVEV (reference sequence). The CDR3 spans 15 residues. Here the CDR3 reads CASSYAQGGNEKLFF. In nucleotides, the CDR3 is TGTGCCAGCAGTTACGCCCAGGGTGGGAATGAAAAACTGTTTTTT.

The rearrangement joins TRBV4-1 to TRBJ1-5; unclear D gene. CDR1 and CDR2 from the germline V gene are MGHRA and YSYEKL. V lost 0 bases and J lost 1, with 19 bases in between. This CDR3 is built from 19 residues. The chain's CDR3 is CASSQERGGPSLSNQPQHF. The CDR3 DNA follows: TGCGCCAGCAGCCAAGAAAGAGGTGGACCCTCCTTGAGCAATCAGCCCCAGCATTTT.

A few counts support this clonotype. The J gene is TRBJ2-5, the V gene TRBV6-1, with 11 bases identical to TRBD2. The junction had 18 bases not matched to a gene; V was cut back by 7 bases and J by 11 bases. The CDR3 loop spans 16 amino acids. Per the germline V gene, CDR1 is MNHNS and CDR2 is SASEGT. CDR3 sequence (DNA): TGTGCCAGCATGGGACTAGCGGAAAACCCCTACAATGAGCAGTACTTC. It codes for CASMGLAENPYNEQYF.

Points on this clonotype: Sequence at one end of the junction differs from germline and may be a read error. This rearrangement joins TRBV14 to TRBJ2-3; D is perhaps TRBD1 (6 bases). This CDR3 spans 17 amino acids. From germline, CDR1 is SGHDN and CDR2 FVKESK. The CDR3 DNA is TGTGCCAGCTGCCATTTCAGGGGAAATCAATACACAGATACGCAGTATTTT. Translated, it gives CASCHFRGNQYTDTQYF.

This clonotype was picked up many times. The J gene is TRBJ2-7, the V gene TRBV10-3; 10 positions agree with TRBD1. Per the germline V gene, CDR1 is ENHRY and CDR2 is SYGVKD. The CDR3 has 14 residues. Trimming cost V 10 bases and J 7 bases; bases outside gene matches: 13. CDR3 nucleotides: TGTGCCACCAAACCGGGACAGGGGACTGAGGAGCAGTACTTC. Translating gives CATKPGQGTEEQYF.

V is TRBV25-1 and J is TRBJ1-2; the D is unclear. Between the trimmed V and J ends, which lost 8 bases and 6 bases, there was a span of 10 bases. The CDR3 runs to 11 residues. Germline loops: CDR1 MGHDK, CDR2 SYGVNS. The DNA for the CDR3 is TGTGCCAGCGGTTGGATTGATGGCTACACCTTC. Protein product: CASGWIDGYTF.